This T cell receptor beta chain was captured in a study of T cell changes during pregnancy in multiple sclerosis. Sequenced by immunoSEQ multiplex PCR; TCRdb stores in-frame clones only, minus some. The sample lists about 93,000 clones, approximately 92% occurring once. Germline V lookup: CDR1 LGHNA, CDR2 YSLEER. Trimming left V 6 bases short and J 3 bases short, with 5 bases between. This CDR3 has 12 residues. The source material was peripheral blood, sampled after pregnancy. The chain recombines TRBV4-3 with TRBJ2-2; D not resolved. The sequence was obtained from a female donor with multiple sclerosis, enrolled in a pregnancy study. The CDR3 loop is CASRRDTGELFF. CDR3 nucleotides: TGCGCCAGCAGAAGAGACACCGGGGAGCTGTTTTTT.